These 20 T cell receptor beta chains were sequenced from one sample in a study of blood T cell repertoires in COVID-19. TCRdb's table, derived via immunoSEQ multiplex PCR, lists solely in-frame clones and lacks some. This sample has 200,000 to 300,000 clones; about nine tenths occur once, and the top ten carry approximately 7.9%. The sequenced sample was peripheral blood. These receptors were collected from a man aged 60 to 75 who had recovered from COVID-19.

This chain uses TRBV27 with TRBJ1-6, with 7 bases that match TRBD1. CDR3 length: 17 amino acids. Germline CDR1 reads MNHEY; CDR2 reads SMNVEV (reference sequence). The V segment lost 5 bases and the J segment 2 bases; nucleotides outside the gene matches: 9. As DNA, the CDR3 is TGTGCCAGCAGTCCAAGACAGGGTTTGGCCTATAATTCACCCCTCCACTTT. Translated: CASSPRQGLAYNSPLHF.

This clone was found once. The gene calls are TRBV18 and TRBJ2-7; perhaps TRBD2 as D (6 bases). The CDR3 runs 12 residues. Germline assignment: CDR1 KGHSH and CDR2 LQKENI. Trimming shortened V by 8 bases and J by 7 bases, and 15 bases separated the two germline ends. The DNA for the CDR3 is TGTGCCAGCGACCAAGTCCGGGGGGAGCAGTACTTC. Its translation: CASDQVRGEQYF.

The table lists this clone with a count of one. The chain is built from TRBV6-2 or TRBV6-3 and TRBJ1-1; D unresolved. From germline, CDR1 is MNHEY and CDR2 SVGEGT. This CDR3 spans 13 amino acids. Trimming took 2 bases from V and 1 from J, leaving 5 bases between them. The chain's CDR3 is CASSYQSNTEAFF. In DNA, the CDR3 is TGTGCCAGCAGTTACCAGTCGAACACTGAAGCTTTCTTT.

This clone was counted once. This chain connects TRBV6-2 or TRBV6-3 to TRBJ1-3; D is uncertain. The V gene's germline CDR1 is MNHEY and CDR2 SVGEGT. Trimming pared 2 bases from V and 0 bases from J, leaving 5 bases between. CDR3 length equals 14 residues. CDR3 residues: CASSYPYSGNTIYF. The CDR3 DNA reads as TGTGCCAGCAGTTACCCTTACTCTGGAAACACCATATATTTT.

This clone was seen a single time. The V gene is TRBV5-1, the J gene TRBJ2-5; 10 nucleotides match TRBD2. Per the germline V gene, CDR1 is SGHRS and CDR2 is YFSETQ. The CDR3 spans 17 residues. V shed 0 bases and J 2 bases; nucleotides not matched to a gene: 7. CDR3 DNA: TGCGCCAGCAGCTTGGCCCCTAGCGGGGGAGCACAAGAGACCCAGTACTTC. Its protein product is CASSLAPSGGAQETQYF.

V and J are TRBV6-5 and TRBJ2-5, with D unresolved. The CDR3 has 14 residues. Germline CDR1 MNHEY, CDR2 SVGAGI. Between the trimmed V and J ends, which lost 0 bases and 3 bases, there was a span of 8 bases. The CDR3 reads CASSYSTGEETQYF. DNA of the CDR3: TGTGCCAGCAGTTACTCGACTGGAGAAGAGACCCAGTACTTC.

This chain connects TRBV6-4 to TRBJ1-4; weak D call: TRBD1 (5 bases). V lost 10 bases to trimming and J lost 13 bases, with 16 bases between them. The length of the CDR3 is 11 residues. The germline gives CDR1 MRHNA, CDR2 SNTAGT. Here the CDR3 reads CANPIGRGLFF. CDR3 sequence (DNA): TGTGCCAACCCTATAGGTAGGGGACTGTTTTTT.

The chain recombines TRBV5-1 with TRBJ2-3; 7 nucleotides match TRBD1. This CDR3 comprises 14 residues. V lost 7 bases, J lost 4 bases, and 9 bases stayed unmatched. In germline, CDR1 is SGHRS, CDR2 YFSETQ. This CDR3 is CASRRTGTADTQYF. In nucleotides, the CDR3 is TGCGCCAGCCGTAGAACCGGGACAGCAGATACGCAGTATTTT. Combining the CDR3 with reference TRBV5-1 and TRBJ2-3 gives the whole variable domain KAGVTQTPRYLIKTRGQQVTLSCSPISGHRSVSWYQQTPGQGLQFLFEYFSETQRNKGNFPGRFSGRQFSNSRSEMNVSTLELGDSALYLCASRRTGTADTQYFGPGTRLTVL.

This clone was seen a handful of times. The rearrangement links TRBV13 to TRBJ1-3; a possible D gene is TRBD1 (6 bases). V was shortened by 6 bases and J by 0 bases, with 15 bases between the two germline ends. Germline CDR1 PRHDT, CDR2 FYEKMQ (reference sequence). This CDR3 has 16 amino acids. The DNA for the CDR3 is TGTGCCAGCAGTTGGGGGACGGACAGCTCTGGAAACACCATATATTTT. Translating gives CASSWGTDSSGNTIYF.

The J gene is TRBJ1-4, the V gene TRBV5-1, with D perhaps TRBD1 (5 bases). CDR3 size: 15 residues. The V end lost 4 bases, the J end lost 7 bases, and 17 bases lay between the germline ends. In germline, CDR1 is SGHRS, CDR2 YFSETQ. CDR3 bases: TGCGCCAGCAGCCTCCTAGCTGGGGGAGGTGAAAAACTGTTTTTT. Translating gives CASSLLAGGGEKLFF.

The gene calls are TRBV5-1 and TRBJ2-1, with 13 bases fitting TRBD2. CDR3 length equals 18 residues. V dropped 3 bases and J dropped 9; count of bases not matched to a gene: 15. Germline V gene sequence: CDR1 SGHRS, CDR2 YFSETQ. CDR3 sequence (DNA): TGCGCCAGCAGCTGGATGTCAGTTACTAGCGGGGGGGCGGTTGAGCAGTTCTTC. The encoded protein is CASSWMSVTSGGAVEQFF.

The chain employs TRBV27 and TRBJ1-1; 8 bases map to TRBD1. Germline V gene sequence: CDR1 MNHEY, CDR2 SMNVEV (reference sequence). This CDR3 has 16 residues. With 4 bases clipped from V and 12 bases from J, the junction kept 19 bases outside the gene matches. CDR3 sequence (DNA): TGTGCCAGCAGTTCAACCAAGACACAGGGGGGGTTCGTAACTTTCTTT. As protein: CASSSTKTQGGFVTFF.

The chain employs TRBV7-2 and TRBJ2-2; 8 bases line up with TRBD2. Germline lookup yields CDR1 SGHTA and CDR2 FQGNSA. V was pared by 3 bases and J by 4 bases, with 4 bases of the junction left unmatched. This CDR3 has 15 amino acids. The CDR3 protein is CASSFGGAGTGELFF. CDR3 bases: TGTGCCAGCAGCTTCGGGGGGGCCGGCACCGGGGAGCTGTTTTTT.

The rearrangement uses TRBV2 and TRBJ2-3, with TRBD1 matching over 10 bases. V lost 6 bases, J lost 5 bases, and 5 bases stayed unmatched. Germline V gene data show CDR1 as SNHLY and CDR2 as FYNNEI. The CDR3 contains 14 residues. The CDR3, as DNA: TGTGCCAGCAGCGGACAGGGGGTAATAGATACGCAGTATTTT. Protein product: CASSGQGVIDTQYF.

The rearrangement uses TRBV5-4 and TRBJ2-1, with 8 bases that match TRBD2. V shed 4 bases, J shed 9 bases, and the junction held 12 bases outside the gene matches. The germline CDR1 and CDR2 sequences are SGHNT and YYREEE (reference sequence). This CDR3 spans 15 amino acids. In DNA, the CDR3 is TGTGCCAGCAGCAGAGGGACTAGTAAATTGGGTGAGCAGTTCTTC. Its translation: CASSRGTSKLGEQFF.

The CDR3 DNA reads as TGTGCCAGTAGTTCATCAATACTCCTGACAGGCTATGGCTACACCTTC. It specifies CASSSSILLTGYGYTF. The V and J genes are TRBV19 and TRBJ1-2, with D perhaps matching TRBD1 (6 bases). V lost 5 bases to trimming and J lost 4 bases, with 20 bases between them. CDR3 size: 16 residues. The germline V gene encodes CDR1 LNHDA and CDR2 SQIVND (reference sequence).

CDR3 sequence (DNA): TGTGCCAGCAGCCAGGCGGGACTAGCGGGCGGCACCGGGGAGCTGTTTTTT. Its translation: CASSQAGLAGGTGELFF. The chain uses TRBV3-1 (or the pseudogene TRBV3-2) and TRBJ2-2; the match to TRBD2 covers 12 bases. Trimming took 3 bases from V and 4 from J; bases not matched to a gene: 6. CDR1 is LGHDT, CDR2 YNNKEL, per germline (reference sequence). The CDR3 is 17 amino acids.

This clone has only one observation. The V gene is TRBV6-5, the J gene TRBJ2-4; 11 positions agree with TRBD1. The CDR3 covers 15 residues. Trimming took 6 bases from V and 11 from J; bases not matched to a gene: 12. Germline lookup yields CDR1 MNHEY and CDR2 SVGAGI. Written as DNA, the CDR3 is TGTGCCAGCAGGCCGGGACAGGGGGTCGGCGGCGTTCAGTACTTC. Protein product: CASRPGQGVGGVQYF.

This chain links TRBV9 with TRBJ2-2; a weak D match, TRBD2 (5 bases). Germline V gene sequence: CDR1 SGDLS, CDR2 YYNGEE. The ends were cut back, 3 bases at V and 8 bases at J, with 26 bases in the middle. This CDR3 spans 18 amino acids. CDR3 sequence (DNA): TGTGCCAGCAGCGAAACGGCCCGGGGTCTCGCTCTCGGGGGGGAGCTGTTTTTT. Its protein product is CASSETARGLALGGELFF.

V is TRBV5-1 and J is TRBJ1-3; D is possibly TRBD1 (5 bases). This CDR3 is 16 amino acids long. Deletions cut 0 bases from V and 2 bases from J, with 12 bases between. CDR1 SGHRS and CDR2 YFSETQ come from the germline V gene. CDR3 bases: TGCGCCAGCAGCTTGGATAGTAGGGGCGCTGGAAACACCATATATTTT. Translation: CASSLDSRGAGNTIYF.